This TCR beta chain was recovered during a study of cytomegalovirus exposure and HLA in healthy donors. Overall study: Earlier findings included about 120 million unique TCR beta sequences obtained from about 180 million T cells. An early release of data contained 80 million to 85 million unique TCRs, which came from HLA-typed donors. Study conclusions and caveats: Rare TCR sequences predominated, though certain public TCRs were found in many donors.

PCR amplification relied on 60 Vbeta primers (plus 13 Jbeta primers). The data were produced by immunoSEQ multiplex PCR, yet TCRdb's version contains in-frame clones alone and is incomplete. This sample yields under 200,000 clones, of which approximately 88% are seen a single time; more than 0.7% belongs to the top ten. Comments on this clone: The antigen is unknown.

The CDR3 loop spans 14 amino acids. CDR1 is MNHEY and CDR2 is SVGAGI in the germline V gene. With V trimmed by 6 bases and J by 2 bases, 2 bases remained unmatched. This TCR derives from a woman aged 25 to 45 in good health and CMV-seronegative. The chain is built from TRBV6-5 and TRBJ1-1; 11 bases line up with TRBD1. Specimen: PBMCs. This CDR3 reads CASSRTGGNTEAFF. CDR3 nucleotide sequence: TGTGCCAGCAGCCGGACAGGGGGCAACACTGAAGCTTTCTTT.